This entry is about one TCR beta chain. What it binds is unknown. This sample stems from a study of T cell responses to AZD1222 COVID-19 vaccine. Points from the study as a whole: White British people made up most donors, females outnumbered males, and clonal diversity was possibly underestimated. Among vaccine-associated CD4 TCRs, coverage spanned spike, with dominance at 160-218 and 743-854. Targets within unmutated variant regions were reportedly found for nearly half of spike-specific TCRs.

Trimming shortened V by 0 bases and J by 4 bases, and 12 bases separated the two germline ends. The CDR3 consists of 15 residues. CDR1 and CDR2 (germline): LGHNA, YNFKEQ. The data were produced by immunoSEQ multiplex PCR, yet TCRdb's version contains in-frame clones alone and is incomplete. In the table there are fewer than 75,000 clones, roughly 85% of which are singletons. Sequenced material: peripheral blood, taken on day 0 of AZD1222 vaccination. This chain connects TRBV4-2 to TRBJ1-2, with D perhaps matching TRBD1 (6 bases). The sequence was collected from an adult in good health. CDR3 loop: CASSQEDTGSYGYTF. The CDR3 DNA reads as TGTGCCAGCAGCCAAGAAGATACAGGGTCCTATGGCTACACCTTC.